This TCR beta chain appears in the sequencing data of a study of T cell repertoires in cytomegalovirus infection. Looking at the study overall: Indications came from public TCR beta signatures; they pointed to CMV infection and to a matching HLA type. Study conclusions and caveats: HLA-C-restricted CMV clonotypes gave the most frequent clonotype in two of eight donors. Summed frequency of public TCR beta families distinguished CMV carriers with the relevant HLA.

TCRdb ran MiXCR on the reads and lists one entry per CDR3 protein. Among approximately 500,000 distinct CDR3 sequences, approximately 25% were seen once, and the ten largest hold roughly 13%. This clonotype showed up many times. The antigen is unknown. The CDR3 has 13 amino acids. The ends lost 8 bases at V and 4 bases at J; junction bases unmatched: 8. CDR1 and CDR2 (germline): SGHTA, FQGNSA. Material for sequencing was PBMCs. The receptor was derived from a human donor in good health (CMV status not recorded). Some clones in this sample may be carry-over from other donors' samples. V and J are TRBV7-2 and TRBJ2-7, with 7 bases that match TRBD2. CDR3 DNA sequence: TGTGCCAGCCGACCAGCGGGAACGTACGAGCAGTACTTC. It encodes CASRPAGTYEQYF.